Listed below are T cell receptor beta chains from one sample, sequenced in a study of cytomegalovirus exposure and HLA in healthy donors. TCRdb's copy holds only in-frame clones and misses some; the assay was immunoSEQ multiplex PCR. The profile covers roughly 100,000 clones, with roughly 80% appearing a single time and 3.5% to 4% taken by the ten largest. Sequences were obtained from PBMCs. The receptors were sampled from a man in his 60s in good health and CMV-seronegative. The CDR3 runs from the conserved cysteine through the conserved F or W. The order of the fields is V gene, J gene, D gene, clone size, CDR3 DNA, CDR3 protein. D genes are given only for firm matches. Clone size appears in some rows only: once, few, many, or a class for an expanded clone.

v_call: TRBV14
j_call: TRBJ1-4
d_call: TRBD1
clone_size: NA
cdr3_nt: TGTGCCAGCAGCCCGTCCCGGGACAGGGGATCGATGGGAAATGAAAAACTGTTTTTT
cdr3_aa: CASSPSRDRGSMGNEKLFF

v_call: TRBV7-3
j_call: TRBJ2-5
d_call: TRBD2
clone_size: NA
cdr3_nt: TGTGCCAGCAGCTTAGGGACTAGCGGAGAGACCCAGTACTTC
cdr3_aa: CASSLGTSGETQYF

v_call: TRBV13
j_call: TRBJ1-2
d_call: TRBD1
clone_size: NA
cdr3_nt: TGTGCCAGCAGACGATCTTTGCGGGGACAGAGTAACTATGGCTACACCTTC
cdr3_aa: CASRRSLRGQSNYGYTF

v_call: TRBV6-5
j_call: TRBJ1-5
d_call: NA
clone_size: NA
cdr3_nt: TGTGCCAGCAGCTCGACGGGGAATCGCAATCAGCCCCAGCATTTT
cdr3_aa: CASSSTGNRNQPQHF

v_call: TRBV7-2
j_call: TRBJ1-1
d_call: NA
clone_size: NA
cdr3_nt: TGTGCCAGCACCAGACAGCGCCTGAACACTGAAGCTTTCTTT
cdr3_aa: CASTRQRLNTEAFF

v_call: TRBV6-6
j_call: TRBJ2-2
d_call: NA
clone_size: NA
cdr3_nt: TGTGCCAGCAGAAGAGGGTCAGACACCGGGGAGCTGTTTTTT
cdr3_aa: CASRRGSDTGELFF

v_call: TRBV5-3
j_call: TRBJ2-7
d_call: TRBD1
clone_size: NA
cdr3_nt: TGTGCCAGAAGCACCATGGGACAGCTTCCGAGGGGCGCGTACGAGCAGTACTTC
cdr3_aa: CARSTMGQLPRGAYEQYF

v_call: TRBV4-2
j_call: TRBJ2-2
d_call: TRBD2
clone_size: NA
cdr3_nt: TGTGCCAGCAGAGCAAGACGGCTAGCGGGGGGTCCGAACACCGGGGAGCTGTTTTTT
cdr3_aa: CASRARRLAGGPNTGELFF

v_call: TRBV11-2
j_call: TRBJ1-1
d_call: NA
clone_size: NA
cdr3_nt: TGTGCCAGCAGCTCGGTGAACACTGAAGCTTTCTTT
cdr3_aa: CASSSVNTEAFF

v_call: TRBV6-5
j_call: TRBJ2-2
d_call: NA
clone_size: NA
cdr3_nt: TGTGCCAGCAGTTATTCCGCCGGGGAGCTGTTTTTT
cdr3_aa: CASSYSAGELFF

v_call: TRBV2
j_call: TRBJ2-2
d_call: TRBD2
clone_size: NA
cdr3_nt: TGTGCCAGCAGCCTCACTAGCGGGCACACCGGGGAGCTGTTTTTT
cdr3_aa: CASSLTSGHTGELFF

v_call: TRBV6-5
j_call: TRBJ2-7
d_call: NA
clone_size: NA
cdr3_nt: TGTGCCAGCAGTTACTCCGGCTCCTACGAGCAGTACTTC
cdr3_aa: CASSYSGSYEQYF

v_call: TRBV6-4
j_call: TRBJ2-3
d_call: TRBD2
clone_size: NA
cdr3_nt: TGTGCCAGCAGTGAAGCGGGGTACCGCACAGATACGCAGTATTTT
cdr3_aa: CASSEAGYRTDTQYF

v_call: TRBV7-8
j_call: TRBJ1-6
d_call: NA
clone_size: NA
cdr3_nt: TGTGCCAGCAGCTTAGCGGAGGCAGCTAATTCACCCCTCCACTTT
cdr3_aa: CASSLAEAANSPLHF

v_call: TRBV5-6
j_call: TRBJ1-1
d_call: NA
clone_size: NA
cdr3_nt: TGTGCCAGCAGCTTCGGGGGGAAGAACACTGAAGCTTTCTTT
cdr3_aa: CASSFGGKNTEAFF

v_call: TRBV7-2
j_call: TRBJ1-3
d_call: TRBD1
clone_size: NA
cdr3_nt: TGTGCCAGCAGCTGGACAGGCAACACCATATATTTT
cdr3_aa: CASSWTGNTIYF

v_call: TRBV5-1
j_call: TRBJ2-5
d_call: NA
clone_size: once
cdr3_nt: TGCGCCAGCAGCTTGCAGGGGCAGGGTAGGGAGACCCAGTACTTC
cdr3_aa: CASSLQGQGRETQYF

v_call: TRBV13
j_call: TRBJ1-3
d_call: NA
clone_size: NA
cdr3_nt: TGTGCCAGCAGCTTATCAGGGGATCTATACTCTGGAAACACCATATATTTT
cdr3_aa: CASSLSGDLYSGNTIYF

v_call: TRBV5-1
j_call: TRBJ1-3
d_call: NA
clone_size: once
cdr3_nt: TGCGCCAGCAGCTTGGACTCAGGGTTGTTCTCTGGAAACACCATATATTTT
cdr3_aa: CASSLDSGLFSGNTIYF

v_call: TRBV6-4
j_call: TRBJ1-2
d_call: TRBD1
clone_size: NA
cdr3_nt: TGTGCCAGCAGTGCAACACAGGGGCGCTATGGCTACACCTTC
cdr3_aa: CASSATQGRYGYTF

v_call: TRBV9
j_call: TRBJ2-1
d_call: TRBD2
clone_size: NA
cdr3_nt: TGTGCCAGCAGCGCTAGCGGGGGGGGCGGCAATGAGCAGTTCTTC
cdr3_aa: CASSASGGGGNEQFF

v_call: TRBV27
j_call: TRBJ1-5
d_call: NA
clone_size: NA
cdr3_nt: TGTGCCAGCAGTTTGAGGTATAGCAATCAGCCCCAGCATTTT
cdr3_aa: CASSLRYSNQPQHF

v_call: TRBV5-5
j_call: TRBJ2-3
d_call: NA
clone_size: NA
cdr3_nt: TGTGCCAGCAGCTTCGGCGGGACCTCCAGGAGAGCAGATACGCAGTATTTT
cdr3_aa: CASSFGGTSRRADTQYF

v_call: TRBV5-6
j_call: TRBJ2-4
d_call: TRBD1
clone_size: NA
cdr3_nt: TGTGCCAGCAGCCTGGGGGACAGTACAGCCAAAAACATTCAGTACTTC
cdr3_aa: CASSLGDSTAKNIQYF

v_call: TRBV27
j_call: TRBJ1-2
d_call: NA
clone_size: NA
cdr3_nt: TGTGCCAGCAGTTCACAGCCCTCGAGTGGCTACACCTTC
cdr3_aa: CASSSQPSSGYTF

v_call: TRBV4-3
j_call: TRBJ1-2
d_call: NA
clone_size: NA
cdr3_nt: TGCGCCAGCAGCCAAGACCGCCAGGGGTTAGGGAATAACTATGGCTACACCTTC
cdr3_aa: CASSQDRQGLGNNYGYTF

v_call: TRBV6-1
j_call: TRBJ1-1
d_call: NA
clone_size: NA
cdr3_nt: TGTGCCAGCAGGTTGCGGGATATAATGAACACTGAAGCTTTCTTT
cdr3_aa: CASRLRDIMNTEAFF

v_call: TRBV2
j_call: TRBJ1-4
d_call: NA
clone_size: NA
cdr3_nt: TGTGCCAGCAGTCCCGAATCATTAGCAACAGGACCGACTGTATTT
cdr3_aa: CASSPESLATGPTVF

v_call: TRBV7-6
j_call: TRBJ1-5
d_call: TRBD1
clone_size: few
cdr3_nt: TGTGCCAGCAGCCGGGACAGGGGACCGAATCAGCCCCAGCATTTT
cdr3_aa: CASSRDRGPNQPQHF

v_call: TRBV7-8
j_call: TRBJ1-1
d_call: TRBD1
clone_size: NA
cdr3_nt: TGTGCCAGCAGCTTAAGGACAGGACCGAACACTGAAGCTTTCTTT
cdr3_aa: CASSLRTGPNTEAFF

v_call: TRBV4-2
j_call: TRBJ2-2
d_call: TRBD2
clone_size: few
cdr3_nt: TGTGCCAGCAGCCAAAAAAAGGGCGGGGGGGCTCCCGGGGAGCTGTTTTTT
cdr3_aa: CASSQKKGGGAPGELFF

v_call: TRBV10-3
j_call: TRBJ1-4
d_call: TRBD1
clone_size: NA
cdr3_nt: TGTGCCATCAGTGCCCGGACAGGGGAAAAACTGTTTTTT
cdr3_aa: CAISARTGEKLFF

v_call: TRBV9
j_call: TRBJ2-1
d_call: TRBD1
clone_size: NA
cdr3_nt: TGTGCCAGCAGCGTAAGGACAGGGGGGCACAATGAGCAGTTCTTC
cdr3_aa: CASSVRTGGHNEQFF

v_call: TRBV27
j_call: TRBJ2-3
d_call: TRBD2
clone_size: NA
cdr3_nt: TGTGCCAGCGGTTTTGTCGGGGGGGCTTTTGGCACAGATACGCAGTATTTT
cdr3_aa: CASGFVGGAFGTDTQYF

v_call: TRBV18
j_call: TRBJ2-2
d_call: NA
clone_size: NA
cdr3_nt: TGTGCCAGCTCACCATCGGCCCCTTCAGGGCGCACCGGGGAGCTGTTTTTT
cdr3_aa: CASSPSAPSGRTGELFF

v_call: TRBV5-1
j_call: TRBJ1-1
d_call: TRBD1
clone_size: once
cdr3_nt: TGCGCCAGCAGCTCCGCAGGGGGCACTTGGGCTTTCTTT
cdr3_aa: CASSSAGGTWAFF

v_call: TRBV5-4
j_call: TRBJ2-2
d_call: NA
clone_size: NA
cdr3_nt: TGTGCCAGCAGCTCGGGAAGTGGGTATGACGGGGAGCTGTTTTTT
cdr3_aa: CASSSGSGYDGELFF

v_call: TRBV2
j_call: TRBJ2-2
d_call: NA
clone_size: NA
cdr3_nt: TGTGCCAGCAATGGCGGGAACACCGGGGAGCTGTTTTTT
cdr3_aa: CASNGGNTGELFF

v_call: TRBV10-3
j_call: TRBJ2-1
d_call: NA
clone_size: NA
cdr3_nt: TGTGCCATCAGTGAGTCCAAGGCGGGCAGGGGTACCTACAATAAGCAGTTCTTC
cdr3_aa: CAISESKAGRGTYNKQFF

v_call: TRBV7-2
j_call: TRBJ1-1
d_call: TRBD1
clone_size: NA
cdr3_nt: TGTGCCAGCAGCTTAGCGGGGACAGGGATCACTGAAGCTTTCTTT
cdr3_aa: CASSLAGTGITEAFF

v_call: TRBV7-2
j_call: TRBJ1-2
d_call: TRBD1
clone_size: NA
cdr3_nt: TGTGCCAGCAGCGAGGGACAGGGGGGCTTTGGCTACACCTTC
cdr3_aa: CASSEGQGGFGYTF

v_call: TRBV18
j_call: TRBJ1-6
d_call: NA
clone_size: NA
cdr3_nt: TGTGCCAGCTCAACCCTGGACAGCGATAATTCACCCCTCCACTTT
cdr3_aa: CASSTLDSDNSPLHF

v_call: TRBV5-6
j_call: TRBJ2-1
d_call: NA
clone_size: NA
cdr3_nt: TGTGCCAGCAGCTTGGGTTGGGGGGAATCCTACAATGAGCAGTTCTTC
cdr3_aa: CASSLGWGESYNEQFF

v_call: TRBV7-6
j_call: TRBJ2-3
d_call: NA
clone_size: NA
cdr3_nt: TGTGCCAGCAGCTTAACAGGACAGTCAGATACGCAGTATTTT
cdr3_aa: CASSLTGQSDTQYF

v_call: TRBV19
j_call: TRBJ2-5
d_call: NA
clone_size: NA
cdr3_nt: TGTGCCAGTAAGGAATCAGGGATCAGGGAGACCCAGTACTTC
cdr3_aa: CASKESGIRETQYF

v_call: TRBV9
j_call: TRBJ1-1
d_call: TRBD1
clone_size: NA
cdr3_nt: TGTGCCAGCAGCCCTCGACAGGGGAACACTGAAGCTTTCTTT
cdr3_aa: CASSPRQGNTEAFF

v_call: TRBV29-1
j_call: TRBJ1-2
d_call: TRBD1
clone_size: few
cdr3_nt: TGCAGCGTTGTAGTCAGGGGGCGAACGTATGGCTACACCTTC
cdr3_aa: CSVVVRGRTYGYTF

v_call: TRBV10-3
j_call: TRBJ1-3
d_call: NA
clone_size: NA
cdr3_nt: TGTGCCATCAGTGAGCTTGGAAACACCATATATTTT
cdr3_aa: CAISELGNTIYF

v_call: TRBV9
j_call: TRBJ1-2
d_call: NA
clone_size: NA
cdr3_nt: TGTGCCAGCAGCGTAGATAGAACTAACTATGGCTACACCTTC
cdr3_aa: CASSVDRTNYGYTF

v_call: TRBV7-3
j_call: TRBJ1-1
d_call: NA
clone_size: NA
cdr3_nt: TGTGCCAGCAGCTTTCAGGGCAACACTGAAGCTTTCTTT
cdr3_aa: CASSFQGNTEAFF

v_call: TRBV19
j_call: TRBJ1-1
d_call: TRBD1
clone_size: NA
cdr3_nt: TGTGCCAGTAGGCCCGGGACAGGGAGTACTGAAGCTTTCTTT
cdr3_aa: CASRPGTGSTEAFF

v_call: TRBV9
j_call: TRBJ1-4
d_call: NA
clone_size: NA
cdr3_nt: TGTGCCAGCAGCGTAGCCCCCCAGGCAACTAATGAAAAACTGTTTTTT
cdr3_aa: CASSVAPQATNEKLFF

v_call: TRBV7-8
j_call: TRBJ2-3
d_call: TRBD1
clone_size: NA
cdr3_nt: TGTGCCAGCAGCTTAATCAACAGGGGGTTTACAGATACGCAGTATTTT
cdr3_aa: CASSLINRGFTDTQYF

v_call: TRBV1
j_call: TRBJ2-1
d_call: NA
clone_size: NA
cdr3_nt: TGCACCAGCAGACCTCTCGCGGGGTATCTCGATGAGCAGTTCTTC
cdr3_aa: CTSRPLAGYLDEQFF

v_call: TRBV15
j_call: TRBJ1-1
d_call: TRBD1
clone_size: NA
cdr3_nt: TGTGCCACCATCCAGGGGGGAAAATCAGACACTGAAGCTTTCTTT
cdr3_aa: CATIQGGKSDTEAFF

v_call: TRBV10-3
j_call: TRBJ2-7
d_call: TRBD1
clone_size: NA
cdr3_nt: TGTGCCATCAGTGGCTCGGGACAGGAGGGCTACGAGCAGTACTTC
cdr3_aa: CAISGSGQEGYEQYF

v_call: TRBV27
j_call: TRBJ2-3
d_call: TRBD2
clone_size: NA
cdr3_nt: TGTGCCAGCAGGGGACTAGCGGGGGGGACCACAGATACGCAGTATTTT
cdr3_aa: CASRGLAGGTTDTQYF

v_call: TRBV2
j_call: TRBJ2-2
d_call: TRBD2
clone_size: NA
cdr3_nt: TGTGCCAGCACGCTAGCGGGGGGAGCGAACACCGGGGAGCTGTTTTTT
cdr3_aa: CASTLAGGANTGELFF

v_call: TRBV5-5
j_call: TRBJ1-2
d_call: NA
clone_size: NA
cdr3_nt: TGTGCCAGCAGCTTAATTTCTACTAACTATGGCTACACCTTC
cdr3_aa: CASSLISTNYGYTF

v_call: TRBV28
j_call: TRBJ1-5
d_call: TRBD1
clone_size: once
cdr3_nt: TGTGCCAGCAGTCCTCTAAGGCAGGGGGGTCAGCCCCAGCATTTT
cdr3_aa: CASSPLRQGGQPQHF